This TCR beta chain was retrieved from a study of blood T cell repertoires in COVID-19. As for the study in general: Whether acute or convalescent, the COVID-19 samples came from the United States, Italy and Spain. T cells, B-cell-depleted T cells, or PBMCs supplied cDNA or gDNA.

The assay was immunoSEQ multiplex PCR, and TCRdb's table has in-frame clones only and misses some. The sample includes 200,000 to 250,000 clones, approximately 78% seen only once; the top ten take approximately 5.6%. One Seattle source followed patients from active infection through their disease course. The receptor comes from a woman in her sixties or seventies with COVID-19, enrolled during active disease. Material for sequencing was peripheral blood.

For the CDR3, the DNA is TGTGCCAGCAGCTTAGGACTAGCGGGAGTAGGTGAGCAGTACTTC. This gives the protein CASSLGLAGVGEQYF. The V call is TRBV7-2, the J call TRBJ2-7, with 12 positions matching TRBD2. The CDR3 contains 15 residues. Per germline, CDR1 SGHTA and CDR2 FQGNSA. V dropped 1 base and J dropped 7; count of bases not matched to a gene: 5.